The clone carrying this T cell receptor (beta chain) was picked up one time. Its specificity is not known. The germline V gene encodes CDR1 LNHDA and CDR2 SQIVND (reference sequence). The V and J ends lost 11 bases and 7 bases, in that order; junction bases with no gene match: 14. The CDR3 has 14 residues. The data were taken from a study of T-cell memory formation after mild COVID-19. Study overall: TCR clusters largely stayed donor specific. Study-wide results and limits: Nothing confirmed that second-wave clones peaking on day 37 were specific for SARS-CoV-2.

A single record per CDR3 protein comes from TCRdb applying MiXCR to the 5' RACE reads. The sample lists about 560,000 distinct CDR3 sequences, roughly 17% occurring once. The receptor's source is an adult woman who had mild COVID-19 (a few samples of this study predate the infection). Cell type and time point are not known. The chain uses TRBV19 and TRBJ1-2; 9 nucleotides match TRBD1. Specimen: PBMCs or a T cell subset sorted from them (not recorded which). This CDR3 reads CASHLGQGFFGYTF. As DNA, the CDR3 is TGTGCCTCCCACCTGGGACAGGGATTCTTTGGCTACACCTTC. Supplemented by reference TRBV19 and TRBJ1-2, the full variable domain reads DGGITQSPKYLFRKEGQNVTLSCEQNLNHDAMYWYRQDPGQGLRLIYYSQIVNDFQKGDIAEGYSVSREKKESFPLTVTSAQKNPTAFYLCASHLGQGFFGYTFGSGTRLTVV.